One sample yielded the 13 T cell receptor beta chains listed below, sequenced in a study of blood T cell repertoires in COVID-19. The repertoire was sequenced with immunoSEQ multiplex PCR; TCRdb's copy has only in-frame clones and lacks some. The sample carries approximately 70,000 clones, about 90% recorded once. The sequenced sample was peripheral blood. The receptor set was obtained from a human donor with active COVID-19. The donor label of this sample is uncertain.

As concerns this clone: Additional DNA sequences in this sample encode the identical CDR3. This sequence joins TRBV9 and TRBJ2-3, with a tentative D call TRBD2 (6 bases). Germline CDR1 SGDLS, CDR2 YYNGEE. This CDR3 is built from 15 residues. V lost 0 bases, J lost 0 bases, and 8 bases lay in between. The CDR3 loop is CASSVGGRSTDTQYF. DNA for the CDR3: TGTGCCAGCAGCGTAGGGGGGAGGAGCACAGATACGCAGTATTTT.

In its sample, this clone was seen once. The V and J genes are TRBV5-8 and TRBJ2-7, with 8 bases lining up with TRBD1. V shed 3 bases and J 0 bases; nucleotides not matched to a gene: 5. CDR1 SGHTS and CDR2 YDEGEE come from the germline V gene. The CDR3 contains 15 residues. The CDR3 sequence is CASSSADRASYEQYF. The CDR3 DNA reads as TGTGCCAGCAGCTCCGCGGACAGGGCCTCCTACGAGCAGTACTTC.

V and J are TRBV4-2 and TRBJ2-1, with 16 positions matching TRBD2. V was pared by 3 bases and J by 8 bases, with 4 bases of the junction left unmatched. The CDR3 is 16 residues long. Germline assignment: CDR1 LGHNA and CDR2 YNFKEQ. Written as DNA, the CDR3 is TGTGCCAGCAGCCACTTGGGACTAGCGGGAGGGCATGAGCAGTTCTTC. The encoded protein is CASSHLGLAGGHEQFF.

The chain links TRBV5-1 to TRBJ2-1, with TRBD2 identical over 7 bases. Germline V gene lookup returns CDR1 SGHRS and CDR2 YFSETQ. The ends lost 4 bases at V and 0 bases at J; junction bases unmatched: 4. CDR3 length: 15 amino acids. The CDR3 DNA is TGCGCCAGCAGCGGATCTAGCGGCTCCTACAATGAGCAGTTCTTC. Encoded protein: CASSGSSGSYNEQFF.

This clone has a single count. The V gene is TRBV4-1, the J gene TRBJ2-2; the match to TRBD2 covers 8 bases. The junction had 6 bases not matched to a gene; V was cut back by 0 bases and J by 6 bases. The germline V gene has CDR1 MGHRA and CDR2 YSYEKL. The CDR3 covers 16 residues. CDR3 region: CASSQDLSGSAGELFF. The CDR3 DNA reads TGCGCCAGCAGCCAAGATTTGAGCGGGAGCGCCGGGGAGCTGTTTTTT.

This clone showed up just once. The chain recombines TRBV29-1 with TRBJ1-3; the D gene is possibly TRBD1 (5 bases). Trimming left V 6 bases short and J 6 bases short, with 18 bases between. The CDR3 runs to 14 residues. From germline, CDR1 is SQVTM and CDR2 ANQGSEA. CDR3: CSVAGMGRLNTIYF. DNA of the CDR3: TGCAGCGTCGCCGGTATGGGGCGTTTAAACACCATATATTTT.

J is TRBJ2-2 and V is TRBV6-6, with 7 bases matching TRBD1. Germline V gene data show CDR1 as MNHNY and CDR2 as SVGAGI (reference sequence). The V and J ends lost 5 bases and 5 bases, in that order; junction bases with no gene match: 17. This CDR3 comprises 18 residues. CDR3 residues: CASSPTKTDRAGTGELFF. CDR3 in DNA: TGTGCCAGCAGTCCCACTAAAACTGACAGGGCTGGGACCGGGGAGCTGTTTTTT.

The CDR3 nucleotides read TGTGCCAGCAGCTTAGATCGCCAGGCCACCGGGGAGCTGTTTTTT. Its protein is CASSLDRQATGELFF. V gene TRBV11-2 combines with J gene TRBJ2-2, with D unresolved. Germline lookup yields CDR1 SGHAT and CDR2 FQNNGV. Trimming shortened V by 0 bases and J by 4 bases, and 9 bases separated the two germline ends. The CDR3 contains 15 residues.

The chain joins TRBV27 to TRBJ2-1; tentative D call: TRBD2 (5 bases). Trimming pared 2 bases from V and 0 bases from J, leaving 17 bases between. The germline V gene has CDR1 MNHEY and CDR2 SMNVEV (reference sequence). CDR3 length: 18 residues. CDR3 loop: CASSLISRGFSSYNEQFF. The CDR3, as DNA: TGTGCCAGCAGTTTAATCAGCCGCGGGTTTAGCTCCTACAATGAGCAGTTCTTC.

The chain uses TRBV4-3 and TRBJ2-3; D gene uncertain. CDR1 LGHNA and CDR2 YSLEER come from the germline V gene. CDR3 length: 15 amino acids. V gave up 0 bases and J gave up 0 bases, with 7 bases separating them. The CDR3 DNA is TGCGCCAGCAGCCAAGAATCCGTTAGCACAGATACGCAGTATTTT. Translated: CASSQESVSTDTQYF.

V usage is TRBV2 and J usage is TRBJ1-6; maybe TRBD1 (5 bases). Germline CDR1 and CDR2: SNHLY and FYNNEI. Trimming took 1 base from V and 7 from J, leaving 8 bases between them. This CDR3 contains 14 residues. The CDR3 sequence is CASSEGGTNSPLHF. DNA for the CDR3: TGTGCCAGCAGTGAAGGGGGCACGAATTCACCCCTCCACTTT.

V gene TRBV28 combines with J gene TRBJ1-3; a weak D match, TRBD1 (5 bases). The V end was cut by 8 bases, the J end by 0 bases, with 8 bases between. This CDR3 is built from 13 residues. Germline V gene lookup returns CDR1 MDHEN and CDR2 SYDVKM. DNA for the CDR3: TGTGCCAGCTCGACAGACTCTGGAAACACCATATATTTT. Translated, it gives CASSTDSGNTIYF.

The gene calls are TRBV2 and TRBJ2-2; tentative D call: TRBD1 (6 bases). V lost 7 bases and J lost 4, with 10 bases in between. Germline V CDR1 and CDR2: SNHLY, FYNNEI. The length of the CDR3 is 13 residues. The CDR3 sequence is CASKGERTGELFF. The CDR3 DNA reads TGTGCCAGCAAGGGGGAACGCACCGGGGAGCTGTTTTTT.